Listed here are 20 T cell receptor beta chains from one sample, sequenced in a study of OX40 agonist ivuxolimab in advanced cancers. The protocol was immunoSEQ multiplex PCR, while the TCRdb copy is restricted to in-frame clones and leaves out a portion. The sample lists about 66,000 clones, about 91% seen once, with 0.3% to 0.35% in the top ten. The material was CD4+ or CD8+ T cells sorted from blood, obtained in a trial of the OX40 agonist ivuxolimab. These receptors were obtained from an adult with an advanced solid tumor such as melanoma, head and neck, liver or kidney cancer.

The chain links TRBV5-1 to TRBJ1-6; D ambiguous. The CDR3 is 13 residues long. In germline, CDR1 is SGHRS, CDR2 YFSETQ. V was shortened by 1 base and J by 14 bases, with 13 bases between the two germline ends. The CDR3 sequence: CASSLNWEATLHF. CDR3 nucleotide sequence: TGCGCCAGCAGCTTGAATTGGGAAGCGACCCTCCACTTT. Filled out from reference TRBV5-1 and TRBJ1-6, the complete variable domain reads KAGVTQTPRYLIKTRGQQVTLSCSPISGHRSVSWYQQTPGQGLQFLFEYFSETQRNKGNFPGRFSGRQFSNSRSEMNVSTLELGDSALYLCASSLNWEATLHFGNGTRLTVT.

The genes are TRBV6-1 and TRBJ1-3, with D uncertain. CDR3 size: 16 residues. Germline-derived CDR1 and CDR2 are MNHNS and SASEGT. The V end was cut by 2 bases, the J end by 0 bases, with 11 bases between. CDR3 DNA sequence: TGTGCCAGCAGTGAAACTTCTGCCTCCTCTGGAAACACCATATATTTT. It specifies CASSETSASSGNTIYF.

V is TRBV7-2 and J is TRBJ2-7, with 13 positions matching TRBD2. The ends lost 6 bases at V and 6 bases at J; junction bases unmatched: 8. This CDR3 spans 15 amino acids. Germline V gene data show CDR1 as SGHTA and CDR2 as FQGNSA. CDR3 nucleotides: TGTGCCAGCAGACCCCAAGGGACTAGCGGGACCGAGCAGTACTTC. As protein: CASRPQGTSGTEQYF.

The J gene is TRBJ2-7, the V gene TRBV5-1; 9 nucleotides agree with TRBD1. Germline loops: CDR1 SGHRS, CDR2 YFSETQ. J was trimmed by 4 bases and V by 1 base; bases with no gene match: 21. This CDR3 has 20 amino acids. The CDR3 sequence is CASSLSTSPGQGAAIYEQYF. The CDR3 nucleotides read TGCGCCAGCAGCTTGTCCACCTCCCCGGGACAGGGAGCGGCCATATACGAGCAGTACTTC. The complete variable domain, with remaining parts taken from reference TRBV5-1 and TRBJ2-7, reads KAGVTQTPRYLIKTRGQQVTLSCSPISGHRSVSWYQQTPGQGLQFLFEYFSETQRNKGNFPGRFSGRQFSNSRSEMNVSTLELGDSALYLCASSLSTSPGQGAAIYEQYFGPGTRLTVT.

The chain joins TRBV19 to TRBJ1-2, with D possibly being TRBD1 (6 bases). This CDR3 contains 15 residues. V dropped 3 bases and J dropped 4 bases, with 15 bases sitting between them. From germline, CDR1 is LNHDA and CDR2 SQIVND (reference sequence). The CDR3 region is CASSIASGQIYGYTF. CDR3 DNA: TGTGCCAGTAGTATCGCCTCCGGACAGATCTATGGCTACACCTTC.

V usage is TRBV29-1 and J usage is TRBJ2-6; D is unresolved. This CDR3 spans 15 amino acids. Germline CDR1 SQVTM, CDR2 ANQGSEA. The germline V and J ends were trimmed by 5 bases and 0 bases, with 11 bases remaining between them. The CDR3 is CSVTTTPSGANVLTF. CDR3 bases: TGCAGCGTTACGACCACGCCCTCTGGGGCCAACGTCCTGACTTTC.

The V call is TRBV6-4, the J call TRBJ2-1; 8 positions match TRBD2. CDR3 length: 18 residues. The ends lost 0 bases at V and 0 bases at J; junction bases unmatched: 7. In germline, CDR1 is MRHNA, CDR2 SNTAGT. CDR3 sequence (DNA): TGTGCCAGCAGTGACTCGAGCGGGAGATTGAGCTCCTACAATGAGCAGTTCTTC. Amino acids: CASSDSSGRLSSYNEQFF.

V usage is TRBV5-4 and J usage is TRBJ1-2; D ambiguous. The length of the CDR3 is 14 residues. The V gene lost 0 bases and the J gene lost 10 bases, with 16 bases spanning the gap. CDR1 is SGHNT and CDR2 is YYREEE in the germline V gene (reference sequence). This chain's CDR3 is CASSLAGVGSAYTF. The DNA for the CDR3 is TGTGCCAGCAGCTTGGCCGGGGTTGGGTCGGCCTACACCTTC.

This chain joins TRBV19 and TRBJ2-2; 7 nucleotides agree with TRBD2. This CDR3 has 12 residues. V lost 9 bases to trimming and J lost 4 bases; unmatched junction nucleotides: 2. The germline V gene has CDR1 LNHDA and CDR2 SQIVND (reference sequence). CDR3 coding DNA: TGTGCCAGCGCGGGGGTCACCGGGGAGCTGTTTTTT. Translation gives CASAGVTGELFF.

V is TRBV19 and J is TRBJ2-2, with D tentatively TRBD1 or TRBD2 (5 bases each). This CDR3 region has 15 residues. Looked up from germline, CDR1 is LNHDA and CDR2 is SQIVND (reference sequence). Trimming removed 5 bases at V and 5 bases at J, with 15 bases between. CDR3 sequence (DNA): TGTGCCAGTAGTCTACTCCCCTGGGGGACCGGGGAGCTGTTTTTT. This gives the protein CASSLLPWGTGELFF.

The chain links TRBV11-2 to TRBJ2-7; D is possibly TRBD2 (5 bases). Germline V gene data show CDR1 as SGHAT and CDR2 as FQNNGV. Deletions cut 0 bases from V and 4 bases from J, with 10 bases between. The CDR3 is made up of 14 amino acids. The CDR3 nucleotides are TGTGCCAGCAGCTTAGAGTCCGGGGTTTACGAGCAGTACTTC. This sequence encodes CASSLESGVYEQYF.

The chain recombines TRBV5-1 with TRBJ2-5, with D tentatively TRBD2 (6 bases). The CDR3 is made up of 16 amino acids. V lost 0 bases to trimming and J lost 2 bases, with 14 bases between them. Germline lookup yields CDR1 SGHRS and CDR2 YFSETQ. CDR3 sequence: CASSLGASAKQETQYF. The CDR3 region has the DNA TGCGCCAGCAGCTTGGGAGCTAGCGCGAAACAAGAGACCCAGTACTTC.

The chain uses TRBV25-1 and TRBJ2-7; D gene uncertain. CDR1 is MGHDK and CDR2 is SYGVNS in the germline V gene. The CDR3 totals 17 residues. V lost 2 bases and J 0 bases, leaving 17 bases between the germline ends. DNA for the CDR3: TGTGCCAGCAGTGAAGGTGTGACGGAGTGGAGCTCCTACGAGCAGTACTTC. Translated: CASSEGVTEWSSYEQYF.

The V call is TRBV25-1, the J call TRBJ2-7; D may be TRBD2 (5 bases). The CDR3 extends over 14 amino acids. V gave up 6 bases and J gave up 2 bases, with 14 bases separating them. The germline CDR1 and CDR2 sequences are MGHDK and SYGVNS. The CDR3 protein is CASRDDRGTYEQYF. The CDR3 region has the DNA TGTGCCAGCAGGGATGATCGGGGAACCTACGAGCAGTACTTC.

The V gene is TRBV7-9, the J gene TRBJ1-1; the D gene is possibly TRBD1 (6 bases). Germline CDR1 is SEHNR and CDR2 is FQNEAQ (reference sequence). The ends were cut back, 5 bases at V and 2 bases at J, with 15 bases in the middle. This CDR3 is built from 15 residues. For the CDR3, the DNA is TGTGCCAGCAGCCATGGAGGGACACTAAACACTGAAGCTTTCTTT. As protein: CASSHGGTLNTEAFF.

On this clone itself: The same CDR3 also results from other DNA sequences found in this sample. The chain uses TRBV5-1 and TRBJ2-1, with TRBD2 matching over 14 bases. This CDR3 has 17 amino acids. Germline V CDR1 and CDR2: SGHRS, YFSETQ. The junction had 14 bases not matched to a gene; V was cut back by 8 bases and J by 7 bases. This CDR3 is CASSRPGTSGSGNEQFF. The DNA for the CDR3 is TGCGCCAGTAGCCGTCCCGGGACTAGCGGGAGTGGTAATGAGCAGTTCTTC.

This chain uses TRBV10-3 with TRBJ2-1; TRBD2 agrees at 8 bases. Germline values: CDR1 ENHRY, CDR2 SYGVKD. With V trimmed by 6 bases and J by 2 bases, 3 bases remained unmatched. This CDR3 region has 14 residues. The CDR3 bases are TGTGCCATCAGAAGCGGGAGCGCCTACAATGAGCAGTTCTTC. Residues: CAIRSGSAYNEQFF.

The rearrangement links TRBV27 to TRBJ1-1, with D uncertain. Germline V gene data show CDR1 as MNHEY and CDR2 as SMNVEV (reference sequence). V gave up 3 bases and J gave up 1 base, with 6 bases separating them. The CDR3 runs to 13 residues. The CDR3 here is CASSFRENTEAFF. As DNA, the CDR3 is TGTGCCAGCAGTTTTAGGGAGAACACTGAAGCTTTCTTT.

The chain joins TRBV11-2 to TRBJ2-1; D not resolved. Germline CDR1 SGHAT, CDR2 FQNNGV. This CDR3 contains 12 residues. V shed 0 bases and J shed 7 bases, with 4 bases lying between them. In DNA form, the CDR3 reads TGTGCCAGCAGCTTAGACAGGAATGAGCAGTTCTTC. It yields the protein CASSLDRNEQFF. Full variable domain (rest looked up from reference TRBV11-2 and TRBJ2-1): EAGVAQSPRYKIIEKRQSVAFWCNPISGHATLYWYQQILGQGPKLLIQFQNNGVVDDSQLPKDRFSAERLKGVDSTLKIQPAKLEDSAVYLCASSLDRNEQFFGPGTRLTVL.

The chain recombines TRBV5-1 with TRBJ2-1, with 10 positions matching TRBD2. This CDR3 has 14 amino acids. Per the germline V gene, CDR1 is SGHRS and CDR2 is YFSETQ. The junction had 3 bases not matched to a gene; V was cut back by 7 bases and J by 2 bases. DNA of the CDR3: TGCGCCAGCTCACTAGCGGGACCCTACAATGAGCAGTTCTTC. It translates to CASSLAGPYNEQFF.